Below, 5 T cell receptor beta chains from the same sample are listed, as sequenced in a study of identical twins. MiXCR, applied by TCRdb to the 5' RACE reads, yields one record per CDR3 protein. The sample holds approximately 700,000 distinct CDR3 sequences, around 6% seen once. The material sequenced was naive T cells sorted from blood. These receptors all stem from a man aged 18 to 30 in good health.

This clonotype was seen at least ten times. One junction end disagrees with the germline gene, perhaps due to a read error. The chain has TRBV7-2 and TRBJ2-1; D not certain. The CDR3 is made up of 12 amino acids. Per germline, CDR1 SGHTA and CDR2 FQGNSA. CDR3 sequence reads: CASRLALDEQFF. DNA of the CDR3: TGTGCCAGCAGGTTAGCCCTCGATGAGCAGTTCTTC.

There are many counts of this clonotype. Written as DNA, the CDR3 is TGTGCCATCACCGAGGCGGGAGGAGCAGATACGCAGTATTTT. Its translation is CAITEAGGADTQYF. The chain joins TRBV10-3 to TRBJ2-3; 8 nucleotides agree with TRBD2. The ends lost 7 bases at V and 4 bases at J; junction bases unmatched: 7. CDR1 and CDR2 from the germline V gene are ENHRY and SYGVKD. This CDR3 region has 14 residues.

This clonotype came up many times. V gene TRBV29-1 combines with J gene TRBJ2-1, with D perhaps TRBD2 (6 bases). Germline CDR1 and CDR2: SQVTM and ANQGSEA. CDR3 length: 13 residues. V gave up 7 bases and J gave up 7 bases, with 17 bases separating them. For the CDR3, the DNA is TGCAGCGCCCTAGGCCTAGCGCTGAATGAGCAGTTCTTC. Translation gives CSALGLALNEQFF.

The DNA for the CDR3 is TGTGCCAGCAGCTTACCTGGGACTAGCGGGAGCAGTGAGCAGTTCTTC. Translating gives CASSLPGTSGSSEQFF. This sequence joins TRBV7-8 and TRBJ2-1; 14 positions agree with TRBD2. The V gene's germline CDR1 is SGHVS and CDR2 FQNEAQ. The CDR3 extends over 16 amino acids. V gave up 2 bases and J gave up 9 bases; unmatched junction bases: 6. Together with reference TRBV7-8 and TRBJ2-1, the CDR3 gives the full variable domain: GAGVSQSPRYKVAKRGQDVALRCDPISGHVSLFWYQQALGQGPEFLTYFQNEAQLDKSGLPSDRFFAERPEGSVSTLKIQRTQQEDSAVYLCASSLPGTSGSSEQFFGPGTRLTVL.

This clonotype was seen at least ten times. J is TRBJ2-7 and V is TRBV6-1; 11 bases agree with TRBD1. Trimming removed 6 bases from V and 0 bases from J; junction bases left unmatched: 4. The CDR3 is 15 residues long. Germline V CDR1 and CDR2: MNHNS, SASEGT. The CDR3 nucleotides are TGTGCCAGCAGACGCGGGACAGGGGGCTCCTACGAGCAGTACGTC. Translation: CASRRGTGGSYEQYV.